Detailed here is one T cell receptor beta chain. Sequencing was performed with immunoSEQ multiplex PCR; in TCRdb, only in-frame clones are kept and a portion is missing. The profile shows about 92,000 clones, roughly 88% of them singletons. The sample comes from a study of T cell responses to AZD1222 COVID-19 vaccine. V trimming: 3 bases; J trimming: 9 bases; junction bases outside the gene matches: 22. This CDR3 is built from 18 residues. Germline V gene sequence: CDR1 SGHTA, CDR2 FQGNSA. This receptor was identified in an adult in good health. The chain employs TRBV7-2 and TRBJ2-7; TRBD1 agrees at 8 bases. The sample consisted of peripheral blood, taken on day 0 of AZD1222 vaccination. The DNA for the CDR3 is TGTGCCAGCAGCTTGGCGGAGTTGGGGACAGGTAGCTTGTTAGGGCAGTACTTC. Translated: CASSLAELGTGSLLGQYF.